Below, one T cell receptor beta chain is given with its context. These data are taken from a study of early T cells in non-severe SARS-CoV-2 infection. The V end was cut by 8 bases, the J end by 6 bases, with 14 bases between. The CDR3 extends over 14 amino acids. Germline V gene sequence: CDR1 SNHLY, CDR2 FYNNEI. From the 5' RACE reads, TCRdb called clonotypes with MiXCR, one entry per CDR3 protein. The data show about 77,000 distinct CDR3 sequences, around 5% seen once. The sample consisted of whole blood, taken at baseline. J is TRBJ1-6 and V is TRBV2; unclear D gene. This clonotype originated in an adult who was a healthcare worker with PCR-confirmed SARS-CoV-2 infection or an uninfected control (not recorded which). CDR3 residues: CASRPGRSNSPLHF. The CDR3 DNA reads TGTGCCAGCCGTCCCGGCCGCAGTAATTCACCCCTCCACTTT.